The clone carrying this TCR beta chain was detected many times. Its antigen remains unknown. Using RNA template, CDR3s of TCR alpha and beta were amplified with iRepertoire arm-PCR. A single record per CDR3 protein comes from TCRdb applying MiXCR to the multiplex PCR reads. The sample carries tens of thousands of distinct CDR3 sequences, around 23% recorded once. There are 14 residues in the CDR3. Germline CDR1 reads MNHNY; CDR2 reads SVGAGI (reference sequence). The germline V and J ends were trimmed by 0 bases and 3 bases, with 9 bases remaining between them. This record belongs to a study of glioma-infiltrating T cells. Study outcomes and limitations: Tissue and blood shared very few CDR3 sequences.

The sequence was collected from a human donor with low-grade glioma or glioblastoma, undergoing nonglioma brain surgery, or in good health (not recorded which). The chain carries TRBV6-6 and TRBJ2-7; tentatively, D is TRBD1 (6 bases). Source material: glioma tissue, nonneoplastic brain tissue, or PBMCs (not recorded which). The CDR3 nucleotides read TGTGCCAGCAGTTACTCGATACAGGGCTACGAGCAGTACTTC. As protein: CASSYSIQGYEQYF.